The T cell receptor (beta chain) under discussion was sequenced for a study of T cell responses to AZD1222 COVID-19 vaccine (dated by TCRdb to the early 2020s). Looking at the study overall: AZD1222 recipients whose second dose came at about 4 weeks and those whose second dose came at about 12 weeks were combined into one group, since spike-specific TCR depth and breadth did not differ between the two schedules. TCR sequencing was performed for 230 to 250 trial participants, of whom about 200 were given two doses of AZD1222 and around 25 were given two doses of MenACWY control vaccine. Trial participants were enrolled by age into 18-55, 56-69 and 70-plus year subgroups, with roughly 150, 30 and 60 TCR-sequenced participants respectively. Study-wide conclusions, independent of this receptor: The whole spike protein was spanned by vaccine-associated CD4 TCRs, and dominant responses were seen in regions 160-218 and 743-854. Reportedly, almost half of the unique spike-specific TCRs recognized epitopes lying outside the regions that are mutated in the B.1.351 and B.1.1.7 variants. In the small 56-69-year group, the increase in depth fell short of significance, most likely because of low power. Spike-specific TCR breadth and depth rose significantly after two AZD1222 doses compared with day 0 and with MenACWY recipients. Only a handful of AZD1222 recipients were SARS-CoV-2 seropositive at baseline, limiting conclusions about previously exposed vaccinees. Most participants were white British and females outnumbered males, and the authors suggested that clonal diversity may have been underestimated. Because no day 14 peak-response samples were available, the repertoires could be characterized only after the peak T cell response.

The CDR3 regions of human TCRbeta chains were analyzed by immunosequencing. In the paper's pipeline: Repertoire TCRs were checked for matches against a reference library of SARS-CoV-2-specific TCRs that had been generated using the MIRA antigen-specificity platform. Breadth was defined as the fraction of unique TCRs that were SARS-CoV-2-associated. Depth was defined as the fraction of total T cells that were SARS-CoV-2-associated. Each spike-specific TCR was assigned to its reactive spike region and to a CD4 or CD8 class using the MIRA data. Log10-transformed breadth and depth values were compared by one-way ANOVA with Sidak's multiple comparisons tests. TCRdb provides this immuneACCESS table in a form limited to in-frame rearrangements. Some clones are lacking; in checked studies, under half of them reflect an unresolved V gene, and why the rest are absent is not known. V and J calls and clone size are given by that table; D and trimming were obtained from the DNA. The sample yields about 98,000 clones; approximately 88% were counted once. The ten largest clones capture around 5.5% of the sample.

This clone was picked up a small number of times. Its antigen remains undetermined. Per-nucleotide qualities are absent, and no much larger clonotype sits a single base away. Reading the germline V gene (reference sequence) gives CDR1 MNHEY and CDR2 SMNVEV. The cysteine opens and the phenylalanine closes a CDR3 of 12 amino acids. The kept DNA is CDR3 alone, 36 bases in frame from the first base. V is cut by 4 bases and J by 7 bases, and the space between the germline ends is 10 bases. The time point label, as the study defines it: baseline before first vaccination. The vaccinee samples were drawn from two UK trials, COV001 and COV002, one of which was a single-blind randomized controlled phase 2/3 trial testing AZD1222 (ChAdOx1 nCoV-19) in healthy adults. Trial participant PBMC samples were collected at day 0 and day 28 after the second dose for TCRbeta chain sequencing.

The TCR sequence derives from an adult in good health. Material: peripheral blood, obtained on day 0 of AZD1222 vaccination. Recombination connected TRBV27 to TRBJ1-2, with the D gene too uncertain to name. The CDR3 protein: CASSSPTGGYTF. The nucleotide sequence reads TGTGCCAGCAGTTCCCCCACGGGTGGCTACACCTTC.